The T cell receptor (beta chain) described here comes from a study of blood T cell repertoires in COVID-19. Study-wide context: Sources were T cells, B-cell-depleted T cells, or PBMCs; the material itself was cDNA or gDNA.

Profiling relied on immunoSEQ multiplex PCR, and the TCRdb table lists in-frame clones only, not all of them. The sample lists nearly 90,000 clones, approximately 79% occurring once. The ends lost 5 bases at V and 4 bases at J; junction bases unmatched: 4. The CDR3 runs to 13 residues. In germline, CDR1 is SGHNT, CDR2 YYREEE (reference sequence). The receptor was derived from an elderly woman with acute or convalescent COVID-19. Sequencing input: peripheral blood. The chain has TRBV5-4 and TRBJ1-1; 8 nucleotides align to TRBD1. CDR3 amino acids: CASSSQGATEAFF. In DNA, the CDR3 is TGTGCCAGCAGTTCCCAGGGGGCCACTGAAGCTTTCTTT.